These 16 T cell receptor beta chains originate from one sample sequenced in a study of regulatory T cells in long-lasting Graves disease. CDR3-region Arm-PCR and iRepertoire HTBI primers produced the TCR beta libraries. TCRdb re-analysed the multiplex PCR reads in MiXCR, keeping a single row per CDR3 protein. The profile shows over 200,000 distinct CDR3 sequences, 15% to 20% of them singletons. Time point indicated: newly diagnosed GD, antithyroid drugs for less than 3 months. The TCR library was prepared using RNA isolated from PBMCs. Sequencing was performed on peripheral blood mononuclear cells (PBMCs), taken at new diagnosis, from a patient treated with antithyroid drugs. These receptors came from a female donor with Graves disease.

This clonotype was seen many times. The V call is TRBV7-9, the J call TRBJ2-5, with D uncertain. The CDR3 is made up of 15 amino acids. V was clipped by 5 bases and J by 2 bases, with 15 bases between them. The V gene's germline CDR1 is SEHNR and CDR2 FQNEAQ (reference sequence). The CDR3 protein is CASSPKGYEQETQYF. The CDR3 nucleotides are TGTGCCAGCAGCCCCAAGGGCTACGAACAAGAGACCCAGTACTTC.

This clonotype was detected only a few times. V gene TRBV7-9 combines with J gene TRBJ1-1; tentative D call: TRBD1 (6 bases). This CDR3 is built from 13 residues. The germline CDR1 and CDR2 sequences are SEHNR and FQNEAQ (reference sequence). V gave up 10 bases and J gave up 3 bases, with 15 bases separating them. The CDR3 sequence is CATTGFVDTEAFF. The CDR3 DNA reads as TGTGCCACAACAGGGTTTGTGGACACTGAAGCTTTCTTT.

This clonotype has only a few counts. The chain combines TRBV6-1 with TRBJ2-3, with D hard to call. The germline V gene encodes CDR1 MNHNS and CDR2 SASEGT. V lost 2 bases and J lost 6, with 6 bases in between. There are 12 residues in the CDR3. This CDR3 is CASSELRDTQYF. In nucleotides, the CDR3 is TGTGCCAGCAGTGAACTTAGGGATACGCAGTATTTT.

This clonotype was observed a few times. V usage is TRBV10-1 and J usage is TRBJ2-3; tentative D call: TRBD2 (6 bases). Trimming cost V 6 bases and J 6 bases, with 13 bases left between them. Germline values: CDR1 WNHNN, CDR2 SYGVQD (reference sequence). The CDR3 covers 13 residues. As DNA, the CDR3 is TGCGCCAGCAGGGCTAGCGTAGGCGATACGCAGTATTTT. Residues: CASRASVGDTQYF.

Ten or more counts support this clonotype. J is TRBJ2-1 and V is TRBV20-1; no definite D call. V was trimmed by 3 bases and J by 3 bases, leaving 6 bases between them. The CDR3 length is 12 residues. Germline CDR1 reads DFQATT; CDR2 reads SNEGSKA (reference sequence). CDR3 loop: CSASGNYNEQFF. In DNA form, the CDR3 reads TGCAGTGCTAGCGGTAACTACAATGAGCAGTTCTTC.

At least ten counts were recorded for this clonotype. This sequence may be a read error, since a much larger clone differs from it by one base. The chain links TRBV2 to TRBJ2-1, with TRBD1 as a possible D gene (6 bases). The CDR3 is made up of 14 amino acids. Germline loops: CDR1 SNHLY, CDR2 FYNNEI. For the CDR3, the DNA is TGTGCCAGCGGAGCCGGGACACAAGGGGCCCTCTCCCCTTTC. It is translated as CASGAGTQGALSPF. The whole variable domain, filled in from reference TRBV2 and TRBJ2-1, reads EPEVTQTPSHQVTQMGQEVILRCVPISNHLYFYWYRQILGQKVEFLVSFYNNEISEKSEIFDDQFSVERPDGSNFTLKIRSTKLEDSAMYFCASGAGTQGALSPFGPGTRLTVL.

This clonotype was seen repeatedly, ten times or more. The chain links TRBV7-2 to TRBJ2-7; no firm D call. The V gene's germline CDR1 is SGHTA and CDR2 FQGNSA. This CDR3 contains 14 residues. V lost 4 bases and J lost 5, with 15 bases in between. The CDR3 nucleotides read TGTGCCAGCAGCTCATCAGGTATAGTCGACGAGCAGTACTTC. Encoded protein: CASSSSGIVDEQYF. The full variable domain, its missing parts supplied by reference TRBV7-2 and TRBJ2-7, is GAGVSQSPSNKVTEKGKDVELRCDPISGHTALYWYRQSLGQGLEFLIYFQGNSAPDKSGLPSDRFSAERTGGSVSTLTIQRTQQEDSAVYLCASSSSGIVDEQYFGPGTRLTVT.

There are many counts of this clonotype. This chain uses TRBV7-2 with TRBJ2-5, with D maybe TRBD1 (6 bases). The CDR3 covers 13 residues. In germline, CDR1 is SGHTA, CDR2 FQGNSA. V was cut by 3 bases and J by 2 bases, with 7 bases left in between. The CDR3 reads CASSFRGQETQYF. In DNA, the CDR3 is TGTGCCAGCAGCTTTAGGGGGCAAGAGACCCAGTACTTC.

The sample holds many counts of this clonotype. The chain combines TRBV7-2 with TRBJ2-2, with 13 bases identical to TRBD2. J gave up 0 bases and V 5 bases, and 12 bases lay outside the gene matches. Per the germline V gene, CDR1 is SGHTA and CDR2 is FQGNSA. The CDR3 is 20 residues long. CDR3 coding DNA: TGTGCCAGCAGCCCGGAGACTAGCGGGAGGAGGGGAACGAACACCGGGGAGCTGTTTTTT. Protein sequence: CASSPETSGRRGTNTGELFF. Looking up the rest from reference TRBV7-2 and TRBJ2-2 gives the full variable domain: GAGVSQSPSNKVTEKGKDVELRCDPISGHTALYWYRQSLGQGLEFLIYFQGNSAPDKSGLPSDRFSAERTGGSVSTLTIQRTQQEDSAVYLCASSPETSGRRGTNTGELFFGEGSRLTVL.

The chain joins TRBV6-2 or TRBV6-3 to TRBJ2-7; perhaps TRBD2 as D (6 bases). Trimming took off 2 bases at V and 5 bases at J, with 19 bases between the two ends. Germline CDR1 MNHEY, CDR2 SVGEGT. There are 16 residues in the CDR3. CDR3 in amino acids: CASSYGLHGSVNEQYF. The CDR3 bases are TGTGCCAGCAGTTACGGATTGCACGGGAGTGTGAACGAGCAGTACTTC.

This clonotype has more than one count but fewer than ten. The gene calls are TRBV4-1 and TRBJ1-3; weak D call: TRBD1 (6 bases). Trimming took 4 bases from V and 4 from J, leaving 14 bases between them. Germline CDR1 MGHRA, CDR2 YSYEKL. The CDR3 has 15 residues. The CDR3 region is CASSPLQGSGNTIYF. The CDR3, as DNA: TGCGCCAGCAGCCCTCTACAGGGCTCAGGAAACACCATATATTTT.

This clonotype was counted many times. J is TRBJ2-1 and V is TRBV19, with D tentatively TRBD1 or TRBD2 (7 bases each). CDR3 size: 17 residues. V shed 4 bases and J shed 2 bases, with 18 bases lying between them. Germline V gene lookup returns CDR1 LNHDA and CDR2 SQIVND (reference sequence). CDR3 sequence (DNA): TGTGCCAGTAGTAGGGCCTTGGGGAGGGGGCCCTACAATGAGCAGTTCTTC. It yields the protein CASSRALGRGPYNEQFF.

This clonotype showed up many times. This CDR3 reads CASSPEIFQETQYF. CDR3 in DNA: TGTGCCAGCAGCCCAGAAATATTTCAAGAGACCCAGTACTTC. The chain joins TRBV7-9 to TRBJ2-5; no clear D gene. V was clipped by 5 bases and J by 2 bases, with 12 bases between them. Germline V gene data show CDR1 as SEHNR and CDR2 as FQNEAQ (reference sequence). The CDR3 loop spans 14 amino acids.

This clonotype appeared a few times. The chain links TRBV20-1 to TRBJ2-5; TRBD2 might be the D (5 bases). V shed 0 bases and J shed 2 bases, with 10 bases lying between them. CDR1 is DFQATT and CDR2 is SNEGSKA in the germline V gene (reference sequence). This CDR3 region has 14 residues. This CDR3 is CSARDTGLQETQYF. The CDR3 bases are TGCAGTGCTAGAGATACCGGACTTCAAGAGACCCAGTACTTC.

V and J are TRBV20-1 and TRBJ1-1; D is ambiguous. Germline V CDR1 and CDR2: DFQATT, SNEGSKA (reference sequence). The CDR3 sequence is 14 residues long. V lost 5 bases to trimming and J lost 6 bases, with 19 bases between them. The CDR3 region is CSARREGVGSEAFF. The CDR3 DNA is TGCAGTGCTCGAAGAGAGGGTGTGGGCTCTGAAGCTTTCTTT.

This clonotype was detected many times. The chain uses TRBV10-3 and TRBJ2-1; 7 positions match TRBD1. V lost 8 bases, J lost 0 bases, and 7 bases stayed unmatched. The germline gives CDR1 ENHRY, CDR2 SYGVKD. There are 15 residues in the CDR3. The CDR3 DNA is TGTGCCATCGCCTCGGGACAGAGCTCCTACAATGAGCAGTTCTTC. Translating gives CAIASGQSSYNEQFF.